This T cell receptor (beta chain) was sequenced for a study of cytomegalovirus exposure and HLA in healthy donors. A word on this clone: Antigen unknown.

Findings of the study overall: TCR beta chain V- and J-gene trimming was linked, in a later analysis, to a missense variant in DCLRE1C.

The PCR contained 60 Vbeta and 13 Jbeta primers. Per the authors' pipeline: In a later analysis, approximately 80 million unique TCR beta chains included roughly 11 million shared by two or more donors. TCRdb keeps only in-frame clones here, not all; method: immunoSEQ multiplex PCR. The V and J calls and clone size were taken over from that table, and D and trimming were inferred from the DNA. The repertoire table contains 45,000 to 60,000 clones. Germline values: CDR1 MNHEY, CDR2 SMNVEV (reference sequence). CDR3 size: 20 residues. V shed 4 bases and J 0 bases; nucleotides not matched to a gene: 11. Specimen: PBMCs. The chain links TRBV27 to TRBJ2-2; 13 bases align to TRBD2. The TCR comes from a woman between 40 and 55 years old in good health and CMV-seronegative. The CDR3, as DNA: TGTGCCAGCAGTTCTAACCCTGGACTAGCGGGAGTCCCGAACACCGGGGAGCTGTTTTTT. Translation gives CASSSNPGLAGVPNTGELFF.